These T cell receptor beta chains were read from a single sample in a study of cytomegalovirus exposure and HLA in healthy donors. Here immunoSEQ multiplex PCR was the method, and the copy in TCRdb shows in-frame clones only, minus some. The sample gives under 200,000 clones, approximately 86% of which show up once; about 2% is in the top ten. Sequencing was carried out using PBMCs. Receptors were obtained from a woman under 30 in good health and CMV-seronegative. Both conserved end residues are part of each CDR3. The D gene is left open where the match is weak. Size values are once, few and many counts, or a class for expanded clones, and some rows have none.

-	TRBD1	TRBV6-5	TRBJ1-5	CASTNSGGSQPQHF	TGTGCCAGCACAAACTCAGGGGGAAGTCAGCCCCAGCATTTT
-	-	TRBV6-5	TRBJ1-5	CASSVSVQPQHF	TGTGCCAGCAGTGTGTCCGTACAGCCCCAGCATTTT
-	-	TRBV5-4	TRBJ2-7	CASSLSSAYEQYF	TGTGCCAGCAGCTTGAGTTCTGCCTACGAACAGTACTTC
-	TRBD2	TRBV28	TRBJ2-1	CASSLVAGGMSYNEQFF	TGTGCCAGCAGTTTGGTCGCGGGGGGGATGTCCTACAATGAGCAGTTCTTC
-	-	TRBV9	TRBJ1-4	CASSVASGGGGEKLFF	TGTGCCAGCAGCGTCGCGTCGGGGGGCGGTGGTGAAAAACTGTTTTTT
-	-	TRBV5-6	TRBJ2-7	CASSPGSNEQYF	TGTGCCAGCAGCCCCGGTTCCAACGAGCAGTACTTC
-	-	TRBV9	TRBJ1-4	CASTNSVGGSRLFF	TGTGCCAGCACTAATAGCGTGGGGGGGAGTAGACTGTTTTTT
few	TRBD1	TRBV6-5	TRBJ2-1	CASSYSRDRGSWFF	TGTGCCAGCAGTTACTCGAGGGACAGGGGTTCATGGTTCTTC
once	-	TRBV7-9	TRBJ1-2	CASSFNTGPYGYTF	TGTGCCAGCAGCTTTAATACAGGGCCCTATGGCTACACCTTC
-	TRBD1	TRBV27	TRBJ1-1	CASSYLDSDRGPGTEAFF	TGTGCCAGCAGTTACCTAGACTCGGACAGGGGGCCAGGCACTGAAGCTTTCTTT
-	TRBD1	TRBV5-8	TRBJ1-2	CASSWDRGHTF	TGTGCCAGCAGCTGGGACAGGGGGCACACCTTC
-	TRBD2	TRBV6-6	TRBJ2-1	CASSWTSGIRHNEQFF	TGTGCCAGCAGTTGGACTAGCGGTATCCGCCACAATGAGCAGTTCTTC
-	TRBD1	TRBV27	TRBJ2-1	CASSLLPGQGDEQFF	TGTGCCAGCAGTCTTCTGCCGGGACAGGGGGATGAGCAGTTCTTC
once	-	TRBV28	TRBJ1-6	CASTPSLGVGSPLHF	TGTGCCAGCACCCCCTCCCTAGGGGTGGGCTCACCCCTCCACTTT
-	-	TRBV11-2	TRBJ1-1	CASSLPGSMNTEAFF	TGTGCCAGCAGCTTACCGGGGAGCATGAACACTGAAGCTTTCTTT
-	-	TRBV28	TRBJ1-6	CASSQSNSPLHF	TGTGCCAGCAGCCAATCTAATTCACCCCTCCACTTT
-	TRBD2	TRBV5-1	TRBJ2-7	CASSWTSGSYEQYF	TGCGCCAGCAGCTGGACTAGCGGCTCCTACGAGCAGTACTTC
-	TRBD1	TRBV18	TRBJ2-7	CASSPPEQGAYEQYF	TGTGCCAGCTCACCACCCGAACAGGGGGCGTACGAGCAGTACTTC
-	TRBD2	TRBV4-1	TRBJ2-4	CASSPGLAAKNIQYF	TGCGCCAGCAGCCCGGGACTAGCGGCCAAAAACATTCAGTACTTC
-	-	TRBV5-1	TRBJ2-7	CASSFDAGDTYEQYF	TGCGCCAGCAGCTTTGACGCAGGGGACACCTACGAGCAGTACTTC
-	-	TRBV9	TRBJ1-5	CASSVGSRDQPQHF	TGTGCCAGCAGCGTAGGGAGCAGGGATCAGCCCCAGCATTTT
-	-	TRBV7-6	TRBJ1-3	CASSSLIQVPGNTIYF	TGTGCCAGCAGCTCCCTCATACAGGTGCCTGGAAACACCATATATTTT
-	-	TRBV18	TRBJ2-7	CASWSGSNEQYF	TGTGCCAGTTGGTCGGGAAGTAACGAGCAGTACTTC
-	TRBD1	TRBV7-9	TRBJ1-2	CATLGQGVAYGYTF	TGTGCCACCCTCGGACAGGGGGTTGCCTATGGCTACACCTTC
-	-	TRBV5-1	TRBJ2-5	CASSRAGGEETQYF	TGCGCCAGCAGCCGTGCCGGGGGAGAAGAGACCCAGTACTTC
-	TRBD1	TRBV10-3	TRBJ2-7	CAIRASGTATYEQYF	TGTGCCATCAGGGCCTCCGGGACAGCAACCTACGAGCAGTACTTC
-	-	TRBV19	TRBJ2-2	CASSWTSTGELFF	TGTGCCAGTAGCTGGACATCCACCGGGGAGCTGTTTTTT
-	-	TRBV10-2	TRBJ2-4	CASSEGPGIGNIQYF	TGCGCCAGCAGTGAGGGGCCAGGCATTGGAAACATTCAGTACTTC